These T cell receptor beta chains were read from a single sample in a study of early T cells in non-severe SARS-CoV-2 infection. MiXCR, applied by TCRdb to the 5' RACE reads, yields one record per CDR3 protein. The sample lists about 98,000 distinct CDR3 sequences; 11% were seen once. The sequencing input was whole blood. The receptors here all came from an adult who was a healthcare worker with PCR-confirmed SARS-CoV-2 infection or an uninfected control (not recorded which). Each CDR3 is given with its conserved first and last residue. Each record gives: V gene, clone size, D gene, J gene, CDR3 DNA, CDR3 protein. The D gene is left open where the match is weak. Size values are once, few and many counts, or a class for expanded clones, and some rows have none.

V: TRBV2
size: many
D: TRBD2
J: TRBJ2-1
DNA: TGTGCCAGCAGTGAGGGTCTAGCGGGCTACAATGAGCAGTTCTTC
CDR3: CASSEGLAGYNEQFF

V: TRBV28
size: NA
D: NA
J: TRBJ2-3
DNA: TGTGCCACCCGGTCCTCGGGGGATACGCAGTATTTT
CDR3: CATRSSGDTQYF

V: TRBV5-1
size: NA
D: NA
J: TRBJ2-1
DNA: TGCGCCAGCAGCTTTTTCCCCAGTAGGTCTTACCTCTACAATGAGCAGTTCTTC
CDR3: CASSFFPSRSYLYNEQFF

V: TRBV4-2
size: NA
D: TRBD1
J: TRBJ2-4
DNA: TGTGCCAGCAGCCAAAACCCGCAGACAGGGTCGAACATTCAGTACTTC
CDR3: CASSQNPQTGSNIQYF

V: TRBV5-1
size: once
D: NA
J: TRBJ2-5
DNA: TGCGCCAGCAGCTTGCAGGGAGAGACCCAGTACTTC
CDR3: CASSLQGETQYF

V: TRBV28
size: few
D: TRBD1
J: TRBJ1-1
DNA: TGTGCCAGCAGTGCCCCGACAGGGAGGAACACTGAAGCTTTCTTT
CDR3: CASSAPTGRNTEAFF

V: TRBV6-4
size: many
D: NA
J: TRBJ1-1
DNA: TGTGCCAGCAGTGACTACCCAATGAACACTGAAGCTTTCTTT
CDR3: CASSDYPMNTEAFF

V: TRBV20-1
size: many
D: NA
J: TRBJ2-3
DNA: TGCAGGGCAGGGCGCACAGATACGCAGTATTTT
CDR3: CRAGRTDTQYF

V: TRBV10-3
size: NA
D: TRBD2
J: TRBJ2-3
DNA: TGTGCCATCAGTGAACTTGCGGGGGGACCAGTGGATACGCAGTATTTT
CDR3: CAISELAGGPVDTQYF

V: TRBV3-1
size: many
D: NA
J: TRBJ1-1
DNA: TGTGCCAGCAGCCGGGGACGATTGAACACTGAAGCTTTCTTT
CDR3: CASSRGRLNTEAFF

V: TRBV7-9
size: NA
D: NA
J: TRBJ1-2
DNA: TGTGCCAGCAGCTTATCGGATGGCTACACCTTC
CDR3: CASSLSDGYTF

V: TRBV5-1
size: few
D: NA
J: TRBJ1-1
DNA: TGCGCCAGCAGCTTGAAAATCTCGGGCACTGAAGCTTTCTTT
CDR3: CASSLKISGTEAFF

V: TRBV5-1
size: few
D: NA
J: TRBJ1-6
DNA: TGCGCCAGCAGCTTGGAGGGCTCACCCCTCCACTTT
CDR3: CASSLEGSPLHF

V: TRBV29-1
size: NA
D: NA
J: TRBJ2-7
DNA: TGCAGCGTTCAGGTAATCTACGAGCAGTACTTC
CDR3: CSVQVIYEQYF

V: TRBV18
size: many
D: NA
J: TRBJ1-2
DNA: TGTGCCAGCTCTCCACCGGGAGCTTTACTAGACTATGGCTACACCTTC
CDR3: CASSPPGALLDYGYTF

V: TRBV5-1
size: many
D: NA
J: TRBJ1-1
DNA: TGCGCCAGCAGCTTGGAGGGAGGACGGGGGGCCAAAGCTTTCTTT
CDR3: CASSLEGGRGAKAFF

V: TRBV3-1
size: NA
D: NA
J: TRBJ1-4
DNA: TGTGCCAGCAGCCGGGACTTTAATGAAAAACTGTTTTTT
CDR3: CASSRDFNEKLFF

V: TRBV7-6
size: many
D: NA
J: TRBJ1-1
DNA: TGTGCCAGCAGCTCGGAGACAGGTTTGAACACTGAAGCTTTCTTT
CDR3: CASSSETGLNTEAFF

V: TRBV5-1
size: few
D: NA
J: TRBJ1-1
DNA: TGCGCCAGTCGACAGCAAACAAACACTGAAGCTTTCTTT
CDR3: CASRQQTNTEAFF

V: TRBV20-1
size: many
D: NA
J: TRBJ2-6
DNA: TGCAGTGCTAGAGATCGCTCTGGGGCCAACGTCCTGACTTTC
CDR3: CSARDRSGANVLTF

V: TRBV14
size: many
D: NA
J: TRBJ1-1
DNA: TGTGCCAGCAGCCAAGACCGGGCCTCAGGCAGGGGTACTGAAGCTTTCTTT
CDR3: CASSQDRASGRGTEAFF

V: TRBV27
size: NA
D: TRBD1
J: TRBJ1-6
DNA: TGTGCCAGCAGTTTACCGGGACAGAATTCACCCCTCCACTTT
CDR3: CASSLPGQNSPLHF

V: TRBV4-1
size: few
D: TRBD1
J: TRBJ1-4
DNA: TGCGCCAGCAGCCAAGCCGGGACAGGGCATGAAAAACTGTTTTTT
CDR3: CASSQAGTGHEKLFF

V: TRBV18
size: many
D: TRBD2
J: TRBJ2-1
DNA: TGTGCCAGCTCACTCGGACTAGCGGGAGGTATCTGGTTCGATGAGCAGTTCTTC
CDR3: CASSLGLAGGIWFDEQFF

V: TRBV13
size: few
D: TRBD2
J: TRBJ2-1
DNA: TGTGCCAGCAGCAACACCCGGGGGGGCTACAATGAGCAGTTCTTC
CDR3: CASSNTRGGYNEQFF

V: TRBV29-1
size: few
D: NA
J: TRBJ2-3
DNA: TGCAGCGTTGAATTCGGGAATACGCAGTATTTT
CDR3: CSVEFGNTQYF

V: TRBV4-2
size: few
D: NA
J: TRBJ2-3
DNA: TGTGCCAGCAGCCAAGATTGGAGGACTAGCACAGATACGCAGTATTTT
CDR3: CASSQDWRTSTDTQYF

V: TRBV7-9
size: NA
D: NA
J: TRBJ1-4
DNA: TGTGCCAGCAGCTTAAGGGGGGCCGCACTGAATCCTAATGAAAAACTGTTTTTT
CDR3: CASSLRGAALNPNEKLFF

V: TRBV12-3/TRBV12-4
size: NA
D: NA
J: TRBJ1-2
DNA: TGTGCCAGCAGTTTCCCGGGGCAGGGGAACTATGGCTACACCTTC
CDR3: CASSFPGQGNYGYTF

V: TRBV19
size: NA
D: NA
J: TRBJ2-7
DNA: TGTGCCAGTAGTATAGACCCCAGGACACCGGAATCCTACGAGCAGTACTTC
CDR3: CASSIDPRTPESYEQYF

V: TRBV6-1
size: few
D: NA
J: TRBJ1-4
DNA: TGTGCCAGCAAGCGGGGTATCAGGAAAAAACTGTTTTTT
CDR3: CASKRGIRKKLFF

V: TRBV27
size: NA
D: NA
J: TRBJ2-5
DNA: TGTGCCAGCAGCTCCAGGAGCCCTGCACAAGAGACCCAGTACTTC
CDR3: CASSSRSPAQETQYF

V: TRBV2
size: NA
D: NA
J: TRBJ2-1
DNA: TGTGCCAGCAGCGCAAATAGATTCGGTTACAATGAGCAGTTCTTC
CDR3: CASSANRFGYNEQFF

V: TRBV6-1
size: few
D: NA
J: TRBJ2-1
DNA: TGTGCCAGCAGTGAAAGAAGTATCTACATCGCTTACAATGAGCAGTTCTTC
CDR3: CASSERSIYIAYNEQFF

V: TRBV11-2
size: few
D: NA
J: TRBJ2-1
DNA: TGTGCCAGCAGCCACCCAGGGGGGCGGACCCGAGAAAGGACACTGGATGAGCAGTTCTTC
CDR3: CASSHPGGRTRERTLDEQFF

V: TRBV7-2
size: NA
D: NA
J: TRBJ1-2
DNA: TGTGCCAGCAGCTCCATGGCGGAAAGGACGGCTACTTATGGCTACACCTTC
CDR3: CASSSMAERTATYGYTF

V: TRBV9
size: NA
D: NA
J: TRBJ1-4
DNA: TGTGCCAGCAGCGTAGCTGGACTGACTAGTGAAAAACTGTTTTTT
CDR3: CASSVAGLTSEKLFF

V: TRBV6-4
size: many
D: TRBD1
J: TRBJ2-7
DNA: TGTGCCAGCAGCCCCAGACAGGGGTCCTACGAGCAGTACTTC
CDR3: CASSPRQGSYEQYF

V: TRBV30
size: few
D: NA
J: TRBJ1-1
DNA: TGTGCCTGGAGTGCCCGCCTCAGGAACACTGAAGCTTTCTTT
CDR3: CAWSARLRNTEAFF